These 19 T cell receptor beta chains share one sample of origin, sequenced in a study of a mutant IDH1 vaccine in newly diagnosed glioma. Time point described: week 5, during vaccination. The vaccine gave 300 ug of a 20-mer mutant IDH1 peptide subcutaneously per dose. The table came from immunoSEQ multiplex PCR; TCRdb's copy has only in-frame clones and leaves some out. Found here are over 55,000 clones, over 80% of them singletons; the top ten hold about 5%. What these receptors recognize is not known. Sequencing was performed on PBMCs, taken from a glioma patient whose treatment included an IDH1 peptide vaccine. All receptors come from a woman in her thirties or forties with glioma.

This clone was seen a single time. V gene TRBV5-6 combines with J gene TRBJ1-5, with 9 bases identical to TRBD1. V dropped 2 bases and J dropped 0; count of bases not matched to a gene: 3. This CDR3 spans 16 amino acids. Germline-derived CDR1 and CDR2 are SGHDT and YYEEEE. CDR3 amino acids: CASSFDRGYSNQPQHF. In DNA, the CDR3 is TGTGCCAGCAGCTTTGACAGGGGGTATAGCAATCAGCCCCAGCATTTT.

The genes are TRBV5-1 and TRBJ1-4, with D perhaps matching TRBD1 (6 bases). The CDR3 runs to 14 residues. The germline gives CDR1 SGHRS, CDR2 YFSETQ. With 3 bases removed from V and 7 bases from J, the gap between germline ends came to 13 bases. The CDR3 region is CASSSDRGAEKLFF. CDR3 sequence (DNA): TGCGCCAGCAGCTCGGACCGGGGGGCTGAAAAACTGTTTTTT.

The rearrangement uses TRBV7-2 and TRBJ1-4; no firm D call. With 2 bases removed from V and 7 bases from J, the gap between germline ends came to 5 bases. The germline V gene has CDR1 SGHTA and CDR2 FQGNSA. The CDR3 totals 12 residues. The CDR3 reads CASSLRGEKLFF. The CDR3 nucleotides read TGTGCCAGCAGCTTACGTGGTGAAAAACTGTTTTTT.

This CDR3 is CASSLNVGTEAFF. CDR3 nucleotide sequence: TGTGCCAGCAGCTTGAATGTCGGGACTGAAGCTTTCTTT. The chain links TRBV5-5 to TRBJ1-1; D not certain. The CDR3 is 13 residues long. Deletions cut 1 base from V and 5 bases from J, with 9 bases between. The V gene's germline CDR1 is SGHKS and CDR2 YYEKEE (reference sequence).

This clone has only a few counts. The rearrangement joins TRBV19 to TRBJ1-3; no clear D. The CDR3 covers 16 residues. Germline CDR1 LNHDA, CDR2 SQIVND (reference sequence). The germline V and J ends were trimmed by 3 bases and 0 bases, with 12 bases remaining between them. The chain's CDR3 is CASSIVGVSSGNTIYF. The CDR3 region has the DNA TGTGCCAGTAGTATCGTCGGAGTGAGCTCTGGAAACACCATATATTTT.

This chain joins TRBV13 and TRBJ2-3, with 7 bases matching TRBD2. Germline assignment: CDR1 PRHDT and CDR2 FYEKMQ (reference sequence). Losses at the gene ends were 4 bases for V and 5 bases for J; bases not matched to a gene: 3. This CDR3 region has 13 residues. The CDR3, as DNA: TGTGCCAGCAGCTCCCGCGGGGGAGATACGCAGTATTTT. It encodes CASSSRGGDTQYF.

This chain links TRBV6-4 with TRBJ1-1; D ambiguous. Trimming cost V 3 bases and J 1 base, with 6 bases left between them. Germline V gene data show CDR1 as MRHNA and CDR2 as SNTAGT. The CDR3 contains 13 residues. The CDR3: CASSDEWNTEAFF. CDR3 nucleotides: TGTGCCAGCAGTGATGAGTGGAACACTGAAGCTTTCTTT.

This clone appeared a single time. This sequence joins TRBV6-1 and TRBJ2-3, with D tentatively TRBD2 (6 bases). CDR3 size: 18 residues. V was trimmed by 0 bases and J by 0 bases, leaving 16 bases between them. Germline loops: CDR1 MNHNS, CDR2 SASEGT. The CDR3: CASSEAPRNSGSTDTQYF. DNA for the CDR3: TGTGCCAGCAGTGAAGCCCCCAGGAATAGCGGAAGCACAGATACGCAGTATTTT.

The chain employs TRBV7-8 and TRBJ2-1; 11 bases fit TRBD2. CDR3 length: 13 residues. Germline trimming cut 5 bases from V and 15 bases from J; bases unmatched to any gene: 9. Germline CDR1 SGHVS, CDR2 FQNEAQ. DNA of the CDR3: TGTGCCAGCAGCACAGAACTAGCGGGGGCTGGGTTCTTC. This translates into CASSTELAGAGFF.

The J gene is TRBJ2-4, the V gene TRBV5-8; D is perhaps TRBD1 (6 bases). Germline assignment: CDR1 SGHTS and CDR2 YDEGEE. The CDR3 is 17 residues long. Trimming stripped 2 bases from V and 0 bases from J, with 15 bases between. CDR3 residues: CASSFADSIPAKNIQYF. CDR3 coding DNA: TGTGCCAGCAGCTTCGCGGACAGTATTCCAGCCAAAAACATTCAGTACTTC. Full variable domain (outside the CDR3, taken from reference TRBV5-8 and TRBJ2-4): EAGVTQSPTHLIKTRGQQATLRCSPISGHTSVYWYQQALGLGLQFLLWYDEGEERNRGNFPPRFSGRQFPNYSSELNVNALELEDSALYLCASSFADSIPAKNIQYFGAGTRLSVL.

The genes are TRBV6-5 and TRBJ2-3; D perhaps matches TRBD1 (5 bases). Trimming took off 6 bases at V and 5 bases at J, with 15 bases between the two ends. Germline loops: CDR1 MNHEY, CDR2 SVGAGI. CDR3 length: 14 residues. The CDR3 DNA follows: TGTGCCAGCAGCTACGGATCAGGGCTAGATACGCAGTATTTT. Its protein product is CASSYGSGLDTQYF.

This chain connects TRBV7-8 to TRBJ2-3, with D possibly matching TRBD1 (5 bases). V dropped 5 bases and J dropped 5 bases, with 17 bases sitting between them. This CDR3 has 15 residues. CDR1 SGHVS and CDR2 FQNEAQ come from the germline V gene. The CDR3 protein is CASSPSVGAEDTQYF. Written as DNA, the CDR3 is TGTGCCAGCAGCCCGTCGGTTGGGGCGGAAGATACGCAGTATTTT. Supplemented by reference TRBV7-8 and TRBJ2-3, the full variable domain reads GAGVSQSPRYKVAKRGQDVALRCDPISGHVSLFWYQQALGQGPEFLTYFQNEAQLDKSGLPSDRFFAERPEGSVSTLKIQRTQQEDSAVYLCASSPSVGAEDTQYFGPGTRLTVL.

The rearrangement uses TRBV11-2 and TRBJ1-5, with no clear D. CDR1 and CDR2 (germline): SGHAT, FQNNGV. The CDR3 is made up of 14 amino acids. V was trimmed by 1 base and J by 4 bases, leaving 8 bases between them. The CDR3 sequence is CASSLGLSNQPQHF. The CDR3 nucleotides read TGTGCCAGCAGCTTAGGGTTGTCGAATCAGCCCCAGCATTTT.

The chain employs TRBV5-5 and TRBJ1-1, with no clear D. The V end was cut by 1 base, the J end by 1 base, with 8 bases between. This CDR3 region has 14 residues. The germline CDR1 and CDR2 sequences are SGHKS and YYEKEE (reference sequence). DNA of the CDR3: TGTGCCAGCAGCTTGACCGGTCGGAACACTGAAGCTTTCTTT. This encodes CASSLTGRNTEAFF.

The rearrangement joins TRBV7-9 to TRBJ2-2; no reliable D call. Germline CDR1 SEHNR, CDR2 FQNEAQ (reference sequence). Trimming stripped 1 base from V and 1 base from J, with 7 bases between. The CDR3 has 15 residues. DNA for the CDR3: TGTGCCAGCAGCTTAGTACGCCTGAACACCGGGGAGCTGTTTTTT. It specifies CASSLVRLNTGELFF.

The genes are TRBV5-1 and TRBJ1-2, with TRBD1 identical over 9 bases. The CDR3 is made up of 16 amino acids. V was pared by 4 bases and J by 1 base, with 8 bases of the junction left unmatched. Per the germline V gene, CDR1 is SGHRS and CDR2 is YFSETQ. The CDR3 is CASSERTGVLNYGYTF. CDR3 sequence (DNA): TGCGCCAGCAGCGAGAGGACAGGGGTTCTTAACTATGGCTACACCTTC.

The J gene is TRBJ1-1, the V gene TRBV29-1, with 7 bases fitting TRBD1. Per the germline V gene, CDR1 is SQVTM and CDR2 is ANQGSEA. V lost 6 bases and J lost 5; bases outside the gene matches: 9. CDR3 size: 13 residues. Here the CDR3 reads CSVATGQGTEAFF. The DNA of the CDR3 is TGCAGCGTCGCGACAGGGCAGGGAACTGAAGCTTTCTTT.

The chain couples TRBV4-1 to TRBJ2-6, with TRBD2 as a possible D gene (6 bases). Trimming shortened V by 4 bases and J by 0 bases, and 13 bases separated the two germline ends. CDR3 length: 17 amino acids. Germline V gives CDR1 MGHRA, CDR2 YSYEKL. CDR3 nucleotide sequence: TGCGCCAGCAGCCCCGGGGGACTGCTCTCTGGGGCCAACGTCCTGACTTTC. Translation gives CASSPGGLLSGANVLTF.

V is TRBV4-3 and J is TRBJ1-5; D is unresolved. The CDR3 is 19 residues long. Germline V gene sequence: CDR1 LGHNA, CDR2 YSLEER. V gave up 1 base and J gave up 1 base, with 20 bases separating them. CDR3 residues: CASSQGLDLRSGSNQPQHF. As DNA, the CDR3 is TGCGCCAGCAGCCAAGGTCTGGACCTCCGGAGTGGGAGCAATCAGCCCCAGCATTTT.